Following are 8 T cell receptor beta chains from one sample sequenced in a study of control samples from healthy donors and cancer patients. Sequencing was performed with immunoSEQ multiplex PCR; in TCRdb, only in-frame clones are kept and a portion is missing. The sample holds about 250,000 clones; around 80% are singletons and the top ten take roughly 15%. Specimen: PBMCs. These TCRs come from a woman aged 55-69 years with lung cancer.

The CDR3 bases are TGTGCCAGCAGCCCCGACCCAGGGACCTCCTACGAGCAGTACTTC. This sequence encodes CASSPDPGTSYEQYF. The chain combines TRBV11-2 with TRBJ2-7; D is possibly TRBD1 or TRBD2 (5 bases each). Trimming shortened V by 5 bases and J by 0 bases, and 14 bases separated the two germline ends. CDR1 is SGHAT and CDR2 is FQNNGV in the germline V gene. The length of the CDR3 is 15 residues.

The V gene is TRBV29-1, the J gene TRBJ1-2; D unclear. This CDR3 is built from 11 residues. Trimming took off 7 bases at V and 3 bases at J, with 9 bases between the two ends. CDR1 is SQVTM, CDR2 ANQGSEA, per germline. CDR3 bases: TGCAGCGCCCCCACACACTATGGCTACACCTTC. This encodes CSAPTHYGYTF.

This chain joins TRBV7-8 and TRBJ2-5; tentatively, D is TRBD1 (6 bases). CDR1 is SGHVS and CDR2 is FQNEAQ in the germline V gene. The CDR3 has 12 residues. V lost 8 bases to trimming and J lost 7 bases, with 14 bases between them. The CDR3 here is CASGPLQGTQYF. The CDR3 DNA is TGTGCCAGCGGGCCATTACAGGGGACCCAGTACTTC.

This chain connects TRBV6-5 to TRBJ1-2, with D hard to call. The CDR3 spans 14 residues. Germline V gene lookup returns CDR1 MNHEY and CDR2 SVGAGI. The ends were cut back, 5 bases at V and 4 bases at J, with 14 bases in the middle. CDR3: CASSQELAIYGYTF. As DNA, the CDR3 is TGTGCCAGCAGTCAGGAACTCGCTATCTATGGCTACACCTTC.

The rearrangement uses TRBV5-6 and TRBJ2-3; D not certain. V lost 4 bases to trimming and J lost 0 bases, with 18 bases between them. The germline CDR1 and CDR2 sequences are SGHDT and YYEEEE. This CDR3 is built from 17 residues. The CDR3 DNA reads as TGTGCCAGCAGCCTTCCGACGGGTGGGTATAGCACAGATACGCAGTATTTT. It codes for CASSLPTGGYSTDTQYF.

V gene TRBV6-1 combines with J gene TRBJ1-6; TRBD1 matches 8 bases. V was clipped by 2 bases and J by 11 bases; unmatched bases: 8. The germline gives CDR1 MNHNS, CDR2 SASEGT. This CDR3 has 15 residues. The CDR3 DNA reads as TGTGCCAGCAGTGAACTGCAGGGGGCGAGTGCACCCCTCCACTTT. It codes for CASSELQGASAPLHF.

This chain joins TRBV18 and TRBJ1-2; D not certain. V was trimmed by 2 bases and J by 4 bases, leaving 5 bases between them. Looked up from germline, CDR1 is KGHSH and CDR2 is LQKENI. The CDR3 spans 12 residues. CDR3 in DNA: TGTGCCAGCTCACCAGCGACCTATGGCTACACCTTC. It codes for CASSPATYGYTF.

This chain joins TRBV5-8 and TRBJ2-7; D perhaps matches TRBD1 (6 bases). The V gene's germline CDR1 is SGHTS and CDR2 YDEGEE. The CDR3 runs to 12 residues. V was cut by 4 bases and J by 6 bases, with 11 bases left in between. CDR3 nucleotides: TGTGCCAGCAGCAACAACAGGGCCGAGCAGTACTTC. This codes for CASSNNRAEQYF.